This T cell receptor beta chain was observed in a study of OX40 agonist ivuxolimab in advanced cancers. About the study as a whole: Ivuxolimab, which targeted the costimulatory receptor OX40 (CD134), was an agonistic, fully human IgG2 monoclonal antibody. Patients were allowed to have had prior anti-PD-1, anti-PD-L1 or anti-CTLA-4 therapy, and roughly 40% of the dose-escalation patients had been treated with checkpoint inhibitors. Peripheral TCRbeta sequencing was intended to test whether TCR sequence diversity was altered and clonal T-cell expansion was caused by ivuxolimab. Three dose-escalation patients achieved partial responses, one with hepatocellular carcinoma and two with cutaneous melanoma. Among the 50 to 55 dose-escalation patients, about 19 had hepatocellular carcinoma, about 15 melanoma, 9 renal cell carcinoma and 9 head and neck cancer. A male proportion of 82.7% and a mean age of roughly 55 years, ranging from roughly 23 to 80, were recorded for the dose-escalation cohort. Intravenous ivuxolimab was administered to patients every 2 weeks at six dose levels: 0.01, 0.1, 0.3, 1.5, 3 and 10 mg/kg. The paper covers the monotherapy dose-escalation part of the phase I ivuxolimab trial, which included N of about 56 patients.

The CDR1 and CDR2 encoded by the germline V gene are SGDLS and YYNGEE. Inclusive of the bounding cysteine and phenylalanine, the CDR3 is 16 residues long. Kept here is only the CDR3 DNA, which spans 48 bases and is read in frame from base 1. From V the trimming removes 4 bases and from J it removes 5 bases, while the gene matches leave 8 bases of the junction unaccounted for. Comments on this clone: Its antigen has not been determined. No much larger clonotype is one base removed from it; base qualities were not supplied.

For sequencing of the TCRbeta CDR3 region, genomic DNA was extracted from the sorted cells. TCRbeta CDR3 regions were sequenced using the immunoSEQ Assay. TCRdb took over this immuneACCESS table, retaining in-frame rearrangements with V and J assigned. Such tables are incomplete; in checked studies, under half of the missing clones stem from an unresolved V gene, and the remainder is unexplained. The table for this sample lists 94,000 or so clones; roughly four fifths of them were counted only once. Roughly 6% of the sample belongs to the ten largest clones. Patients with autoimmune disease history or receiving systemic immunosuppression were excluded from the trial. Peripheral blood for TCR sequencing was collected from all dose cohorts at baseline, on cycle 4 day 1, and on cycle 7 day 1. Samples came from an open-label, multicenter, first-in-human phase I dose-escalation trial of ivuxolimab. Adults with locally advanced or metastatic head and neck squamous cell, hepatocellular, melanoma or renal cell carcinoma were enrolled in the trial. CD4+ and CD8+ T cells were sorted separately from peripheral blood before TCR sequencing.

On the study overall, not on this receptor specifically: Which antigens the clonally expanded peripheral T cells were specific for was not determined. In the 0.1-3.0 mg/kg groups, partial responders were among the patients with the lowest normalized peripheral clonal expansion, particularly in CD8+ T cells. Low levels of normalized T-cell clonal expansion were also shown by some nonresponding patients. At doses of 0.1 to 3.0 mg/kg, clonal expansion of both CD4+ and CD8+ blood T cells was observed from baseline to week 6. After ivuxolimab, more expanded clones were found on average in CD8+ T cells than in CD4+ T cells.

Recombination linked TRBV9 to TRBJ2-2; 10 central bases correspond to TRBD1. The sequence derives from an adult with an advanced solid tumor such as melanoma, head and neck, liver or kidney cancer. The sequencing used CD4+ or CD8+ T cells sorted from blood, collected in a trial of the OX40 agonist ivuxolimab. The base sequence is TGTGCCAGCAGCACTGACAGGGGGCGAAATACCGGGGAGCTGTTTTTT. The resulting protein is CASSTDRGRNTGELFF.